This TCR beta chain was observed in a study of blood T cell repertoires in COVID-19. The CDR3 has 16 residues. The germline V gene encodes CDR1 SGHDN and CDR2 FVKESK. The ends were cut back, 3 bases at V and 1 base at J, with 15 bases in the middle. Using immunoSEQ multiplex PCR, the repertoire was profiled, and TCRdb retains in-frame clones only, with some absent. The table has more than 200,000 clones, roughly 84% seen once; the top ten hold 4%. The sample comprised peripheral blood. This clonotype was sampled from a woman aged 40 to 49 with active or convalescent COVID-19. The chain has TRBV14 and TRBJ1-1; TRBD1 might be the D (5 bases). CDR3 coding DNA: TGTGCCAGCAGCCATCCGAAGGGGCCTGGGAACACTGAAGCTTTCTTT. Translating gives CASSHPKGPGNTEAFF.